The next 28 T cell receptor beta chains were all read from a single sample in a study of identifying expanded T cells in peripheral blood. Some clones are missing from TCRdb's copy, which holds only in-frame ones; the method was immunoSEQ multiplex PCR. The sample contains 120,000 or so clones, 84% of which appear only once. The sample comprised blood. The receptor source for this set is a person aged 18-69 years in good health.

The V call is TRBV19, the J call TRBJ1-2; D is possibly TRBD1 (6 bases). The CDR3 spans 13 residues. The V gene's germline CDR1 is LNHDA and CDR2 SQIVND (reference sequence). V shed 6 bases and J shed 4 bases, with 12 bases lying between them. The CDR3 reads CASRNWTVYGYTF. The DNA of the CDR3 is TGTGCCAGTAGAAATTGGACAGTCTATGGCTACACCTTC.

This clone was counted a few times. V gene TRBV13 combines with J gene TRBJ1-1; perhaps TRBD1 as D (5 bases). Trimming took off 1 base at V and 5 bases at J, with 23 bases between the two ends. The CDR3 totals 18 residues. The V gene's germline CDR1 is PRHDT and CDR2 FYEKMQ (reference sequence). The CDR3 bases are TGTGCCAGCAGCTTAGTTCTGGGGCCGGCTTACCGGGGAACTGAAGCTTTCTTT. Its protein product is CASSLVLGPAYRGTEAFF. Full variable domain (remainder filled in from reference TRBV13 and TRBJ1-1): AAGVIQSPRHLIKEKRETATLKCYPIPRHDTVYWYQQGPGQDPQFLISFYEKMQSDKGSIPDRFSAQQFSDYHSELNMSSLELGDSALYFCASSLVLGPAYRGTEAFFGQGTRLTVV.

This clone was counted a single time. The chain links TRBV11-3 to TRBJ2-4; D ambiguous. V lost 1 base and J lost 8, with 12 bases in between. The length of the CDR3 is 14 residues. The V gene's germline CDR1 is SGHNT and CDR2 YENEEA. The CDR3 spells CASSLGQVSDIQYF. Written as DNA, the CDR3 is TGTGCCAGCAGCTTAGGGCAAGTATCAGACATTCAGTACTTC.

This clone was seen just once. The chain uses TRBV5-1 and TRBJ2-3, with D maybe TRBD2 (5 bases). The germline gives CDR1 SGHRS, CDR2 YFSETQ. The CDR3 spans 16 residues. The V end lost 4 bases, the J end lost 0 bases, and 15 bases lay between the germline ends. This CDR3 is CASSAASDSSTDTQYF. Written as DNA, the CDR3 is TGCGCCAGCAGCGCGGCTTCGGACTCTAGCACAGATACGCAGTATTTT.

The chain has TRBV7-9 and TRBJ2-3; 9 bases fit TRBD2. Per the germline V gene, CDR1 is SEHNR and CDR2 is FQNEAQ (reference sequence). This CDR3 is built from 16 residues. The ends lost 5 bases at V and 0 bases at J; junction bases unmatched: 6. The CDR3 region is CASSLSGGYSTDTQYF. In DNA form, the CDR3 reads TGTGCCAGCAGCCTGAGCGGGGGGTACAGCACAGATACGCAGTATTTT.

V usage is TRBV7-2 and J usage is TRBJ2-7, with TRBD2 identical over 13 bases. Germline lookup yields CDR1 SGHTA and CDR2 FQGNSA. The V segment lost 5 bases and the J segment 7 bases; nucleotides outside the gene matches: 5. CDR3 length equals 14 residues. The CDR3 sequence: CASSLRTSGGEQYF. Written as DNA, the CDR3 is TGTGCCAGCAGCCTGCGGACTAGCGGGGGAGAGCAGTACTTC.

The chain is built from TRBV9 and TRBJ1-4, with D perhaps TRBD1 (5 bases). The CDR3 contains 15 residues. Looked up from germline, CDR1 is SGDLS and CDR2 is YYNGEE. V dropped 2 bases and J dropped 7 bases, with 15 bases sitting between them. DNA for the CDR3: TGTGCCAGCAGCGTGCGAGGGGAAGTGGGTGAAAAACTGTTTTTT. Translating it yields CASSVRGEVGEKLFF.

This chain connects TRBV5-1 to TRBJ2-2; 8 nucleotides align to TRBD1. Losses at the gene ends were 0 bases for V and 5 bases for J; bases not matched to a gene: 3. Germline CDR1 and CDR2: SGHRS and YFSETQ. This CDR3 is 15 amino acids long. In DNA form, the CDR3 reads TGCGCCAGCAGCTTGGGGACAGGGCAAACCGGGGAGCTGTTTTTT. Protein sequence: CASSLGTGQTGELFF.

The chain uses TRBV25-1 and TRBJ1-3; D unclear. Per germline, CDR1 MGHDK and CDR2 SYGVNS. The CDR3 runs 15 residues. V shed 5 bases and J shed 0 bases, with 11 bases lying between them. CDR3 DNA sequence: TGTGCCAGCAGTCCCACTCTGAGCTCTGGAAACACCATATATTTT. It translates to CASSPTLSSGNTIYF.

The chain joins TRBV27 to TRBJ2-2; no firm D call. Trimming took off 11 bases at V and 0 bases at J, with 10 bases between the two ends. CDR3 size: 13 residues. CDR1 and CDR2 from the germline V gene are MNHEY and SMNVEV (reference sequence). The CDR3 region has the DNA TGTGCCGTAAAAGATACGAACACCGGGGAGCTGTTTTTT. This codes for CAVKDTNTGELFF.

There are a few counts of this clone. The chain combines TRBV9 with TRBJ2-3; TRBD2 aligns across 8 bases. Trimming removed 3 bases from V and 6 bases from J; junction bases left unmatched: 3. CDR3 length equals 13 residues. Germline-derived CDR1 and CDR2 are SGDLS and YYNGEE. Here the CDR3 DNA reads TGTGCCAGCAGCGGCGGGGGGTCGGATACGCAGTATTTT. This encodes CASSGGGSDTQYF.

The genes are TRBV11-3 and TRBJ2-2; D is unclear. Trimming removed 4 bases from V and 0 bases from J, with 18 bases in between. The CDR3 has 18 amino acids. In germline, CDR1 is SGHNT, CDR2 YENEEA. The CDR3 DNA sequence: TGTGCCAGCAGCTGGGCCCTCTACGATATCACGAACACCGGGGAGCTGTTTTTT. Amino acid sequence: CASSWALYDITNTGELFF.

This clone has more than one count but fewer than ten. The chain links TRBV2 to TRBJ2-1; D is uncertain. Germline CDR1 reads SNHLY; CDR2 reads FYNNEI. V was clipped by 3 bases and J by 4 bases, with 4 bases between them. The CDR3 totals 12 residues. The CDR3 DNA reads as TGTGCCAGCAGTGACGAGTACAATGAGCAGTTCTTC. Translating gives CASSDEYNEQFF.

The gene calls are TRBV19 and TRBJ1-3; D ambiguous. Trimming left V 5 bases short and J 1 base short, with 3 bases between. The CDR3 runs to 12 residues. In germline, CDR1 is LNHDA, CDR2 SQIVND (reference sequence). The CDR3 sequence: CASSASGNTIYF. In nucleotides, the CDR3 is TGTGCCAGTAGTGCTTCTGGAAACACCATATATTTT.

DNA of the CDR3: TGTGCCAGCAGCCTGACAGGCTGGGGAGGTACGCAGTATTTT. Protein: CASSLTGWGGTQYF. The rearrangement joins TRBV7-6 to TRBJ2-3, with D tentatively TRBD1 or TRBD2 (6 bases each). CDR3 length: 14 residues. CDR1 is SGHVS, CDR2 FNYEAQ, per germline. The V end lost 5 bases, the J end lost 8 bases, and 17 bases lay between the germline ends.

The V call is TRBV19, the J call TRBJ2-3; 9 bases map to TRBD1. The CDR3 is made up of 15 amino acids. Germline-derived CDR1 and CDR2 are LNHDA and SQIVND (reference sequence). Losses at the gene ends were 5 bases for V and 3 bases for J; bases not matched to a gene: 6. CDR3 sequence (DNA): TGTGCCAGTAGTCTGGACAGGGGTGTTACAGATACGCAGTATTTT. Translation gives CASSLDRGVTDTQYF.

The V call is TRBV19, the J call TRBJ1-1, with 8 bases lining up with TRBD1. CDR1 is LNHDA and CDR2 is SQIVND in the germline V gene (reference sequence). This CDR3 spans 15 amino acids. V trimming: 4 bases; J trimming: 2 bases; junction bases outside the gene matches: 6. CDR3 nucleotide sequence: TGTGCCAGTAGTACCTTCGGACAGGGTAACACTGAAGCTTTCTTT. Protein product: CASSTFGQGNTEAFF.

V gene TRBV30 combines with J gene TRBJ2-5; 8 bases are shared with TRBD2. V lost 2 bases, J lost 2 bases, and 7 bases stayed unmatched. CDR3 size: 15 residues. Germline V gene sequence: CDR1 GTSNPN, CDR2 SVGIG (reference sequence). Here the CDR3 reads CAWSSGLAGQETQYF. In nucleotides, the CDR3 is TGTGCCTGGAGTTCGGGGTTAGCGGGGCAAGAGACCCAGTACTTC.

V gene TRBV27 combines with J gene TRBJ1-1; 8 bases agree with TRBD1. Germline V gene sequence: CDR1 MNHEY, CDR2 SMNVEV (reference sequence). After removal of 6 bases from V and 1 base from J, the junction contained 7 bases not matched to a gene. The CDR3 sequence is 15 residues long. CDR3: CASRNPDRENTEAFF. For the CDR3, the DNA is TGTGCCAGCAGGAACCCGGACAGGGAGAACACTGAAGCTTTCTTT.

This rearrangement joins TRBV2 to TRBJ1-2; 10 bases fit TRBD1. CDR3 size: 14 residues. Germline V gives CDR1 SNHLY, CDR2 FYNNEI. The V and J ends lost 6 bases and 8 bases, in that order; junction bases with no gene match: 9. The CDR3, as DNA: TGTGCCAGCAGATCGATCGGGACAGGGGACGGCTACACCTTC. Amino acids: CASRSIGTGDGYTF.

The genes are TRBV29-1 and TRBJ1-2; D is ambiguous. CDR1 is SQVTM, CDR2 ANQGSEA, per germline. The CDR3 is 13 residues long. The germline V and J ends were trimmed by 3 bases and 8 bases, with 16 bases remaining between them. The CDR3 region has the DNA TGCAGCGTTGATTTTAGCCCGACGGAGGGCTACACCTTC. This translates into CSVDFSPTEGYTF.

CDR3 sequence: CSVVSSYEQYF. As DNA, the CDR3 is TGCAGCGTAGTTAGCTCCTACGAGCAGTACTTC. V gene TRBV29-1 combines with J gene TRBJ2-7; D is unclear. Germline V lookup: CDR1 SQVTM, CDR2 ANQGSEA. CDR3 length: 11 residues. V lost 6 bases and J 0 bases, leaving 6 bases between the germline ends.

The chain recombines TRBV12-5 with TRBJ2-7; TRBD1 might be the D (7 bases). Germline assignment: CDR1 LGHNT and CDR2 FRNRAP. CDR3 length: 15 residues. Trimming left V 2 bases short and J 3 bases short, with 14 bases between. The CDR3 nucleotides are TGTGCTAGTGGTTTGAGGAGGGGGCAAGTCTACGAGCAGTACTTC. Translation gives CASGLRRGQVYEQYF.

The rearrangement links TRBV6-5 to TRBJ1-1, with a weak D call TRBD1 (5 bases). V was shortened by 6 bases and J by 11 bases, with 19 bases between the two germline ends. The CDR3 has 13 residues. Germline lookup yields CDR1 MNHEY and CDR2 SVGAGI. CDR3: CASRKGVGSDAFF. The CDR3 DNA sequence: TGTGCCAGCAGAAAAGGGGTTGGGTCGGATGCTTTCTTT.

The chain's CDR3 is CASSYSGQGLQYF. The CDR3 region has the DNA TGTGCCAGCAGTTATTCGGGACAGGGCCTTCAGTACTTC. V and J are TRBV6-5 and TRBJ2-7; TRBD1 aligns across 9 bases. The J segment lost 10 bases and the V segment lost 3 bases, leaving 7 bases of the junction unmatched. This CDR3 region has 13 residues. Germline values: CDR1 MNHEY, CDR2 SVGAGI.

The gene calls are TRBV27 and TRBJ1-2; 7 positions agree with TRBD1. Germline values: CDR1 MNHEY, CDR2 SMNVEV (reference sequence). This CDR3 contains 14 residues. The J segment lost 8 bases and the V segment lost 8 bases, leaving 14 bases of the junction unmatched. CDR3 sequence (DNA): TGTGCCAGCTCTTTGCGAGGGGGCGTAAGGGGCTACACCTTC. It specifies CASSLRGGVRGYTF.

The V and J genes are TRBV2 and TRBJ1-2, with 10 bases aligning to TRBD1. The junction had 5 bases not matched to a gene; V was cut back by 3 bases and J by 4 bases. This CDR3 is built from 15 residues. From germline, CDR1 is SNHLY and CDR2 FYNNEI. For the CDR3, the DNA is TGTGCCAGCAGTGATATGGGACAGGGGATCTATGGCTACACCTTC. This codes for CASSDMGQGIYGYTF.

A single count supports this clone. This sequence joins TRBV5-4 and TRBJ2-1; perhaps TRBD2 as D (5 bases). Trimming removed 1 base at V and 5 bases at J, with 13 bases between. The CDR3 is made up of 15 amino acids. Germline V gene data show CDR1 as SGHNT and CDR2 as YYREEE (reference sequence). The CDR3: CASSLKRYTDNEQFF. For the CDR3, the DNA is TGTGCCAGCAGCTTGAAGCGGTATACCGACAATGAGCAGTTCTTC.